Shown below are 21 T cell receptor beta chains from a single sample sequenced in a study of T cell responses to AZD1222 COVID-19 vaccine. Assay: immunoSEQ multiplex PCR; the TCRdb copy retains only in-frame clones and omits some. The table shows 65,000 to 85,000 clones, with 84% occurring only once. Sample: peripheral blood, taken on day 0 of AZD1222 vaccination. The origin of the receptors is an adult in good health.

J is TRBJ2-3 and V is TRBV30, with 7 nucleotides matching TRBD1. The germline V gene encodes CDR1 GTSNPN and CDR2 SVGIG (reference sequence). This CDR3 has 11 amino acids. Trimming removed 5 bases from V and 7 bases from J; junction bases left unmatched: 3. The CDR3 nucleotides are TGTGCCTGGGGGACAGTTTATACGCAGTATTTT. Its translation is CAWGTVYTQYF. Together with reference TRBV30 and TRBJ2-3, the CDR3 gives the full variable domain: SQTIHQWPATLVQPVGSPLSLECTVEGTSNPNLYWYRQAAGRGLQLLFYSVGIGQISSEVPQNLSASRPQDRQFILSSKKLLLSDSGFYLCAWGTVYTQYFGPGTRLTVL.

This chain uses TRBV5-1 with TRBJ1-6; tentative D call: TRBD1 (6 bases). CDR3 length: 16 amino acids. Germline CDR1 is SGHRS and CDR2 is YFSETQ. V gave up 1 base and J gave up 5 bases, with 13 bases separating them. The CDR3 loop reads CASSLRQVQNNSPLHF. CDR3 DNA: TGCGCCAGCAGCTTGAGACAGGTTCAGAATAATTCACCCCTCCACTTT.

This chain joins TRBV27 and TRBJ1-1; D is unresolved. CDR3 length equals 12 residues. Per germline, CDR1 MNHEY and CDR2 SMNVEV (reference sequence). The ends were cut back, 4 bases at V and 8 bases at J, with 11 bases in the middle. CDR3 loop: CASSSVGSEAFF. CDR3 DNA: TGTGCCAGCAGTTCCGTGGGTTCGGAAGCTTTCTTT.

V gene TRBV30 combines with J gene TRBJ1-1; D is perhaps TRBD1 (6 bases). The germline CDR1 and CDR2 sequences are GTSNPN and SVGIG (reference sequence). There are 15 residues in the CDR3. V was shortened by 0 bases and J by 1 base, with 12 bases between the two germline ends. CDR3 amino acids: CAWSVPGQRNTEAFF. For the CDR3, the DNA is TGTGCCTGGAGTGTACCAGGACAGCGGAACACTGAAGCTTTCTTT.

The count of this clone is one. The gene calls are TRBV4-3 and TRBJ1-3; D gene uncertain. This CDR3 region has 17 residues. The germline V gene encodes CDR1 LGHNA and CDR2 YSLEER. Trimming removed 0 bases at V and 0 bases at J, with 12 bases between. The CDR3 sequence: CASSQDIMHFSGNTIYF. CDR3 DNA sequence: TGCGCCAGCAGCCAAGATATAATGCATTTCTCTGGAAACACCATATATTTT.

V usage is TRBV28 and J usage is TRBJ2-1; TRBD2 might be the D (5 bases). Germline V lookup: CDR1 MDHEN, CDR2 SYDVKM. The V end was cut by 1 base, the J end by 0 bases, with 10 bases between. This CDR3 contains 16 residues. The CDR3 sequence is CASSLFTEGSYNEQFF. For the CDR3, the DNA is TGTGCCAGCAGTTTATTCACTGAGGGCTCCTACAATGAGCAGTTCTTC.

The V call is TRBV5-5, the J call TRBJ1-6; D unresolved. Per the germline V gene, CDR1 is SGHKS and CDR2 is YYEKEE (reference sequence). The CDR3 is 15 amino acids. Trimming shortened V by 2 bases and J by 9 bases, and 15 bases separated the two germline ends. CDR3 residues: CASSFAGSLGSPLHF. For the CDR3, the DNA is TGTGCCAGCAGCTTTGCAGGCTCACTAGGTTCACCCCTCCACTTT.

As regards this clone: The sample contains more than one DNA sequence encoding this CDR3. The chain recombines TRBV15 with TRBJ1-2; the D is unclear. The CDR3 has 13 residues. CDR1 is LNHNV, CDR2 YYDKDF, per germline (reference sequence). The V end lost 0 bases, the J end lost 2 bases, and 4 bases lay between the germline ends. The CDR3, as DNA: TGTGCCACCAGCAGAGATAGGAACTATGGCTACACCTTC. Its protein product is CATSRDRNYGYTF.

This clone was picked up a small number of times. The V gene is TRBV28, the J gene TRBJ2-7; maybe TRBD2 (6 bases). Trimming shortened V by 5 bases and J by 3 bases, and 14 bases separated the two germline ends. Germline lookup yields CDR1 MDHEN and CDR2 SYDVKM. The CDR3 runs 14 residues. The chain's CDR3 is CASSRDWNYYEQYF. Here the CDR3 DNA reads TGTGCCAGCAGTCGGGACTGGAATTACTACGAGCAGTACTTC.

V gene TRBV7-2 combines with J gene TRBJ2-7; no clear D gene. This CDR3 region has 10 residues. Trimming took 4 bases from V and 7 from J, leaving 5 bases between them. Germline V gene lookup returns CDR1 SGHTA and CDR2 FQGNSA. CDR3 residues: CASSSQEQYF. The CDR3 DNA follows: TGTGCCAGCAGCTCCCAAGAGCAGTACTTC.

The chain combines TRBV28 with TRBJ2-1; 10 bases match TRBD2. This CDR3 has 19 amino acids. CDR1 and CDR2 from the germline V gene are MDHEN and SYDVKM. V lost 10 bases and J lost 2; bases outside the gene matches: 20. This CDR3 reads CATTNPSEAGGHAYNEQFF. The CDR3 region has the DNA TGTGCCACCACGAACCCCTCCGAAGCGGGGGGGCACGCCTACAATGAGCAGTTCTTC.

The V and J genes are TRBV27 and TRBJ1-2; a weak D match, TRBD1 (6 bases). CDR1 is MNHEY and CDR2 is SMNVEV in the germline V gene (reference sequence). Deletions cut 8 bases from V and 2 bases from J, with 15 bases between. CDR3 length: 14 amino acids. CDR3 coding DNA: TGTGCCAGCGGTTCCAGGGGCCCGAACTATGGCTACACCTTC. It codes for CASGSRGPNYGYTF.

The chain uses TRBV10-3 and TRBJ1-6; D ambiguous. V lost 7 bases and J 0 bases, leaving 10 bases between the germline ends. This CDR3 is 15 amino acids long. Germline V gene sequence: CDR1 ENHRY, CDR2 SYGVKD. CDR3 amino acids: CAINPRSSYNSPLHF. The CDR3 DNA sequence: TGTGCCATCAATCCCCGGAGCTCCTATAATTCACCCCTCCACTTT.

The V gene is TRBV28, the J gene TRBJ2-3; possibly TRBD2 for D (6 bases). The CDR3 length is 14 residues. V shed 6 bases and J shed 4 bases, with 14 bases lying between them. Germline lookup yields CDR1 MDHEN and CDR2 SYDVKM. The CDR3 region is CASSPSGEADTQYF. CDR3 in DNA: TGTGCCAGCAGCCCCTCGGGGGAGGCAGATACGCAGTATTTT.

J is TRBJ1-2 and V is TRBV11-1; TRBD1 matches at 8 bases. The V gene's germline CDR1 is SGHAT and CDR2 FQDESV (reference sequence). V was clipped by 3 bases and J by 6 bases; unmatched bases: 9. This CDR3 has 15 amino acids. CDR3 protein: CASSLSGGAGDGYTF. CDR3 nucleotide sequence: TGTGCCAGCAGCTTGTCAGGGGGCGCAGGAGATGGCTACACCTTC.

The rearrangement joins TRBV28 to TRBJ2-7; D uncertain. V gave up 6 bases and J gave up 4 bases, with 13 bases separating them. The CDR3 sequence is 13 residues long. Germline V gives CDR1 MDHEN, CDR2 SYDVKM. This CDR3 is CASRLARLYEQYF. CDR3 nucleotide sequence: TGTGCCAGCAGGCTCGCGCGGCTATACGAGCAGTACTTC.

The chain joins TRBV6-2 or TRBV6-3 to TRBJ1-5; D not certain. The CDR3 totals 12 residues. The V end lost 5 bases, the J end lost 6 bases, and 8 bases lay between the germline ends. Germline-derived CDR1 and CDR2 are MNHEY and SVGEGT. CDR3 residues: CASSKGFQPQHF. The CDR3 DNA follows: TGTGCCAGCAGTAAAGGGTTTCAGCCCCAGCATTTT.

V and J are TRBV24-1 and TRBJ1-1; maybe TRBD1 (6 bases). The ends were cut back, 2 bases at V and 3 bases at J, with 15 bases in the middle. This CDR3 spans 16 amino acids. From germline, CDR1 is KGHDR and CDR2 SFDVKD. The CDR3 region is CATSDSHSGVDTEAFF. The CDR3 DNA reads TGTGCCACCAGTGATTCCCATTCAGGGGTGGACACTGAAGCTTTCTTT.

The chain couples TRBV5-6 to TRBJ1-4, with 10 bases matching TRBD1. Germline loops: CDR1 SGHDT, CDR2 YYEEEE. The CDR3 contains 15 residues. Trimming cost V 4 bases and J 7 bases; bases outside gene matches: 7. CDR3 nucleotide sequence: TGTGCCAGCAGCCCTAGACAGGGGGCTGGTGAAAAACTGTTTTTT. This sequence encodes CASSPRQGAGEKLFF.

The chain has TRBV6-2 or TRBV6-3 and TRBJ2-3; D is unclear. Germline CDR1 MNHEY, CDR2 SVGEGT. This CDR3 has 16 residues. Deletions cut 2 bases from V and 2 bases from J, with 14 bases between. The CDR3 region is CASSYVSRWATDTQYF. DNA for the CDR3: TGTGCCAGCAGTTACGTCTCTCGGTGGGCCACAGATACGCAGTATTTT.

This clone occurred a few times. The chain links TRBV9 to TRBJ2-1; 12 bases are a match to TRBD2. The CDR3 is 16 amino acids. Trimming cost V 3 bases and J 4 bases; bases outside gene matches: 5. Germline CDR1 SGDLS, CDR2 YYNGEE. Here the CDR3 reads CASSASSGREYNEQFF. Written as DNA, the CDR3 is TGTGCCAGCAGCGCTTCTAGCGGGAGGGAATACAATGAGCAGTTCTTC.